This TCR beta chain stems from a study of blood T cells in healthy people across ages. Across the whole study: Template switching recovered approximately one barcoded beta molecule for every two T cells.

For the second PCR, which ran for about 7 to 11 cycles, a sample-barcoded 5' primer and a J-beta primer mix were used. TCRdb fed the 5' RACE reads into MiXCR, producing one record per CDR3 protein. The table lists around 800,000 distinct CDR3 sequences, under 45% of them singletons. This clonotype has a single count. V was pared by 3 bases and J by 3 bases, with 14 bases between. Per germline, CDR1 SQVTM and CDR2 ANQGSEA. This CDR3 is built from 14 residues. This chain links TRBV29-1 with TRBJ1-1; TRBD1 might be the D (5 bases). The sample taken for sequencing was blood. The receptor was isolated from a man aged 55 to 69 in good health. In DNA, the CDR3 is TGCAGCGTTGAGGGACCGGAGATGTACACTGAAGCTTTCTTT. Translated, it gives CSVEGPEMYTEAFF.